These 8 T cell receptor beta chains originate from one sample sequenced in a study of naive and memory T cell subsets. The beta constant-region primer was an equimolar mix of two oligonucleotides covering TRBC1 and TRBC2. Ligated cDNA was amplified by four rounds of PCR with nested alpha and beta constant-region primers and SP2. TCRdb reprocessed the UMI-ligation and nested PCR reads with MiXCR, giving one entry per CDR3 protein. The top ten clones hold about 1% of a sample with 120,000 or so distinct CDR3 sequences, just over 35% of them seen once. The material sequenced was central memory CD4+ T cells from blood. Receptors originate from a human donor in good health.

The CDR3 bases are TGTGCCAGCAACCCTCAGACAGGGAATTCACCCCTCCACTTT. Amino acid sequence: CASNPQTGNSPLHF. The V call is TRBV2, the J call TRBJ1-6; TRBD1 aligns across 7 bases. CDR1 SNHLY and CDR2 FYNNEI come from the germline V gene. With V trimmed by 7 bases and J by 7 bases, 7 bases remained unmatched. This CDR3 is 14 amino acids long.

The chain combines TRBV28 with TRBJ2-2, with D uncertain. This CDR3 region has 14 residues. The germline gives CDR1 MDHEN, CDR2 SYDVKM. V was cut by 0 bases and J by 0 bases, with 2 bases left in between. The CDR3 nucleotides read TGTGCCAGCAGTTTATGGGCGAACACCGGGGAGCTGTTTTTT. Its translation: CASSLWANTGELFF.

This clonotype came up a few times. This chain joins TRBV29-1 and TRBJ2-7; no firm D call. Trimming removed 7 bases at V and 7 bases at J, with 17 bases between. This CDR3 is 12 amino acids long. Per germline, CDR1 SQVTM and CDR2 ANQGSEA. The chain's CDR3 is CSARNPTEEQYF. In DNA form, the CDR3 reads TGCAGCGCCCGGAACCCCACGGAAGAGCAGTACTTC.

The chain uses TRBV2 and TRBJ2-3; D is uncertain. The CDR3 contains 14 residues. With 6 bases removed from V and 0 bases from J, the gap between germline ends came to 10 bases. From germline, CDR1 is SNHLY and CDR2 FYNNEI. The chain's CDR3 is CASRPFQSTDTQYF. DNA of the CDR3: TGTGCCAGCAGACCCTTCCAGAGCACAGATACGCAGTATTTT.

The DNA for the CDR3 is TGTGCCAGCAGCTCCCACCGGCAACTAGCGGGGCCCACAGATACGCAGTATTTT. This translates into CASSSHRQLAGPTDTQYF. This chain connects TRBV7-2 to TRBJ2-3, with TRBD2 identical over 10 bases. With V trimmed by 4 bases and J by 2 bases, 12 bases remained unmatched. The germline V gene encodes CDR1 SGHTA and CDR2 FQGNSA. This CDR3 is built from 18 residues. Full variable domain (outside the CDR3, taken from reference TRBV7-2 and TRBJ2-3): GAGVSQSPSNKVTEKGKDVELRCDPISGHTALYWYRQSLGQGLEFLIYFQGNSAPDKSGLPSDRFSAERTGGSVSTLTIQRTQQEDSAVYLCASSSHRQLAGPTDTQYFGPGTRLTVL.

This clonotype showed up just a few times. This chain connects TRBV5-1 to TRBJ2-5; no clear D gene. The germline V gene encodes CDR1 SGHRS and CDR2 YFSETQ. V was shortened by 0 bases and J by 5 bases, with 11 bases between the two germline ends. CDR3 size: 14 residues. CDR3 sequence reads: CASSLAGDGETQYF. The DNA of the CDR3 is TGCGCCAGCAGCTTGGCCGGAGATGGGGAGACCCAGTACTTC.

This clonotype came up a few times. This sequence joins TRBV20-1 and TRBJ2-7; possible D gene TRBD1, 5 bases. The V gene's germline CDR1 is DFQATT and CDR2 SNEGSKA (reference sequence). Trimming stripped 3 bases from V and 10 bases from J, with 13 bases between. The CDR3 has 11 amino acids. The CDR3 here is CSASKGQGQYF. DNA of the CDR3: TGCAGTGCTAGTAAGGGCCAGGGTCAGTACTTC.

In its sample, this clonotype was seen a few times. The chain joins TRBV5-4 to TRBJ2-2; D unclear. CDR1 SGHNT and CDR2 YYREEE come from the germline V gene (reference sequence). V was shortened by 3 bases and J by 3 bases, with 6 bases between the two germline ends. CDR3 length equals 13 residues. CDR3 amino acids: CASSSVYTGELFF. CDR3 in DNA: TGTGCCAGCAGCTCAGTGTACACCGGGGAGCTGTTTTTT.